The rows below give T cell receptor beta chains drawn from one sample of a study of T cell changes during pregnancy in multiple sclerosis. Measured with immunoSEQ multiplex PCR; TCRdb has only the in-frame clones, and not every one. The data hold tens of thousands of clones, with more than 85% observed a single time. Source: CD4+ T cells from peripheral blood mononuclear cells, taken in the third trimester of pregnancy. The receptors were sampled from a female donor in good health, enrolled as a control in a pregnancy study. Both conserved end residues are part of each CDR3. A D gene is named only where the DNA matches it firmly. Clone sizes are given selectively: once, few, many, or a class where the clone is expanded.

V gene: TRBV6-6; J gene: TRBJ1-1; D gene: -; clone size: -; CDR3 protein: CASSYGAEYGIDF; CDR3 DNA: TGTGCCAGCAGTTACGGGGCGGAGTATGGAATCGACTTT
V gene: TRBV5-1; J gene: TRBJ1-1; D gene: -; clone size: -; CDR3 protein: CASSLSFSGYTEAFF; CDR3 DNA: TGCGCCAGCAGCTTGTCTTTTTCGGGGTACACTGAAGCTTTCTTT
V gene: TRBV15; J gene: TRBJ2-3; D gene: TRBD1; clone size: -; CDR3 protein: CATSRDEGAYLYF; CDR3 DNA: TGTGCCACCAGCAGAGATGAGGGGGCGTATTTGTATTTT
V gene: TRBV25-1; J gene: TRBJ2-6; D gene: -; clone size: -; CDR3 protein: CASGVQGIREGANVLTF; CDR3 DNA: TGTGCCAGCGGGGTACAGGGCATAAGGGAGGGGGCCAACGTCCTGACTTTC
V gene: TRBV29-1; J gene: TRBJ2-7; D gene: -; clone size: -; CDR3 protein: CSVVRDYEQYF; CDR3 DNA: TGCAGCGTTGTCAGGGACTACGAGCAGTACTTC
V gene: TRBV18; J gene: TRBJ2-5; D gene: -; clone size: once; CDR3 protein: CASSVTAKYQETQYF; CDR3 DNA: TGTGCCAGCTCCGTCACAGCCAAGTACCAAGAGACCCAGTACTTC
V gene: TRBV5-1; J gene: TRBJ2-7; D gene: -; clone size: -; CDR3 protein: CARGRGPTGSYEQYF; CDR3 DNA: TGCGCCAGGGGAAGAGGGCCCACCGGGTCCTACGAGCAGTACTTC
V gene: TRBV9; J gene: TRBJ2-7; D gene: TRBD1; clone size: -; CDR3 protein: CASNPGTATYEQYF; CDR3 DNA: TGTGCCAGCAACCCCGGGACAGCAACGTACGAGCAGTACTTC
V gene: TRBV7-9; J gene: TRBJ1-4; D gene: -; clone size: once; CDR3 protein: CASSPPQGQIRKLFF; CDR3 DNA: TGTGCCAGCAGCCCCCCGCAGGGCCAAATTCGGAAACTGTTTTTT
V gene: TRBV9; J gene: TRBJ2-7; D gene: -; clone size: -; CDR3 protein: CASRADRYEQYF; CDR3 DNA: TGTGCCAGCAGGGCGGACAGATACGAGCAGTACTTC
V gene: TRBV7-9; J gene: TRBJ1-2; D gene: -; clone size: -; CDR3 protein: CASSPERYGYTF; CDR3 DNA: TGTGCCAGCAGCCCTGAGCGTTATGGCTACACCTTC
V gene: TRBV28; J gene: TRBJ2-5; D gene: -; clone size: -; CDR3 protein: CASSFAGAAQETQYF; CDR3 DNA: TGTGCCAGCAGTTTTGCGGGGGCGGCCCAAGAGACCCAGTACTTC
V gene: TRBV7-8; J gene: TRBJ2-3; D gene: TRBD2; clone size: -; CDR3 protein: CASSQPSGATMDTQYF; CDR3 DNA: TGTGCCAGCAGCCAACCTAGCGGGGCGACGATGGATACGCAGTATTTT
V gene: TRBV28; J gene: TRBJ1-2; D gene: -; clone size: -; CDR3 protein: CASSLSRGLGGYTF; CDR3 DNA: TGTGCCAGCAGTTTATCTAGAGGGCTGGGAGGCTACACCTTC
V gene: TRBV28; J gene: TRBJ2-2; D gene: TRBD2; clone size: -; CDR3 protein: CASKLAGSNTGELFF; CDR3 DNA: TGTGCCAGCAAACTAGCGGGGTCGAACACCGGGGAGCTGTTTTTT
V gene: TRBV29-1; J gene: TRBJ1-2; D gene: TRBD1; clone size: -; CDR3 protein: CSVGIPGGELWGYTF; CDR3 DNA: TGCAGCGTTGGAATTCCAGGGGGCGAGTTATGGGGCTACACCTTC
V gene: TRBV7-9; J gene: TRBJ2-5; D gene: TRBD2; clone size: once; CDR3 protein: CASSLAASGGEETQYF; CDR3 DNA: TGTGCCAGCAGCTTAGCCGCTAGCGGGGGGGAAGAGACCCAGTACTTC
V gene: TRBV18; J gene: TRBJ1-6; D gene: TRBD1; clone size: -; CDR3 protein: CASSPGQVNSPLHF; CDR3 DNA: TGTGCCAGCTCACCGGGACAGGTTAATTCACCCCTCCACTTT
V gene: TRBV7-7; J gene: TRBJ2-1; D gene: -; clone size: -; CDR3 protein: CASSSHPGAISEQFF; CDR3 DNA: TGTGCTAGCAGCTCCCACCCTGGGGCCATTTCTGAGCAGTTCTTC
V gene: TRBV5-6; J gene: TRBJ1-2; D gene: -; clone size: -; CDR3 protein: CASSLAGRGSYGYTF; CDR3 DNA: TGTGCCAGCAGCTTGGCCGGGAGGGGGAGCTATGGCTACACCTTC
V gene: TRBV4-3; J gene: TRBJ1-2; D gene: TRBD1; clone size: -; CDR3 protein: CASSPGQGVRYTF; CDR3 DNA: TGCGCCAGCAGCCCGGGACAGGGGGTACGCTACACCTTC
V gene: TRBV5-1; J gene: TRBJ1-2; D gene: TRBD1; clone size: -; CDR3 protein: CASSSGQGGYGYTF; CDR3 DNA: TGCGCCAGCAGCTCGGGACAGGGCGGCTATGGCTACACCTTC
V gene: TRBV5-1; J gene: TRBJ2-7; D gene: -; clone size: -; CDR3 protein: CASSLGASSSYEQYF; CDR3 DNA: TGCGCCAGCAGCTTGGGAGCGTCTAGCTCCTACGAGCAGTACTTC
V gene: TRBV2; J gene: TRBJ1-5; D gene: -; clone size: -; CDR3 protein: CASRPNSNQPQHF; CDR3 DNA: TGTGCCAGCAGGCCTAATAGCAATCAGCCCCAGCATTTT
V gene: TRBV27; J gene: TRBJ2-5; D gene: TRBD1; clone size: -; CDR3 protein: CASSSWAGQGARETQYF; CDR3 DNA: TGTGCCAGCAGTTCCTGGGCGGGACAGGGGGCGAGAGAGACCCAGTACTTC
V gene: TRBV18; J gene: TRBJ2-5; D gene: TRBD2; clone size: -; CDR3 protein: CASSPLINSGGQETQYF; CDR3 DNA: TGTGCCAGCTCACCCCTCATAAATAGCGGGGGTCAAGAGACCCAGTACTTC
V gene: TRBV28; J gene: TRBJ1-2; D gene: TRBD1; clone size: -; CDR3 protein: CASSLWHRGLGGYTF; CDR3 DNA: TGTGCCAGCAGTTTATGGCACAGGGGTTTAGGGGGCTACACCTTC
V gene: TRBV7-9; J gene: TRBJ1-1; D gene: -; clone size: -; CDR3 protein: CASSPWVLGQNTEAFF; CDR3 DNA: TGTGCCAGCAGCCCGTGGGTTTTGGGGCAGAACACTGAAGCTTTCTTT
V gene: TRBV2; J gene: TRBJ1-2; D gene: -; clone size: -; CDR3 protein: CASSEAPRRGYTF; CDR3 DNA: TGTGCCAGCAGTGAAGCGCCACGCCGGGGCTACACCTTC
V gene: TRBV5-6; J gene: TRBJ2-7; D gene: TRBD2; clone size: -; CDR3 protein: CASSLIIGLAGASYEQYF; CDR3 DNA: TGTGCCAGCAGCCTTATCATAGGACTAGCGGGGGCTTCCTACGAGCAGTACTTC
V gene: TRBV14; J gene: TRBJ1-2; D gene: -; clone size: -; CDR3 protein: CASSQDYRVGYTF; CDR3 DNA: TGTGCCAGCAGCCAAGATTACAGGGTCGGCTACACCTTC
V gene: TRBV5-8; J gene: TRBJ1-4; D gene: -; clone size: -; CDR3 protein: CASSFGGRGANEKLFF; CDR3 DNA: TGTGCCAGCAGTTTCGGAGGCCGGGGGGCTAATGAAAAACTGTTTTTT
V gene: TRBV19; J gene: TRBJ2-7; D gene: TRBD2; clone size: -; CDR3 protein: CASSRGLAASYEQYF; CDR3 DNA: TGTGCCAGTAGCCGAGGACTAGCGGCTTCCTACGAGCAGTACTTC
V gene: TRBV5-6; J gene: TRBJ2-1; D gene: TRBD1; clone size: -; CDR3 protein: CASSLVPGQGARNEQFF; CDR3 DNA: TGTGCCAGCAGCTTGGTACCGGGACAGGGGGCAAGGAATGAGCAGTTCTTC
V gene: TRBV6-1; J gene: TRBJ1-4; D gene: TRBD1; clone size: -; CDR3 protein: CASSIPGTGNEKLFF; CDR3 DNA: TGTGCCAGCAGTATTCCCGGGACAGGGAATGAAAAACTGTTTTTT
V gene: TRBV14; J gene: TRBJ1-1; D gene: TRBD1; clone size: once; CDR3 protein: CASSQTGTGVQGEAFF; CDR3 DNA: TGTGCCAGCAGCCAAACCGGGACAGGGGTGCAGGGTGAAGCTTTCTTT
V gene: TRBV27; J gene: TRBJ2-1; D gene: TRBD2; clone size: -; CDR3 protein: CASSLEDPRGSSYNEQFF; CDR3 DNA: TGTGCCAGCAGTTTGGAAGATCCGCGGGGGAGCTCCTACAATGAGCAGTTCTTC
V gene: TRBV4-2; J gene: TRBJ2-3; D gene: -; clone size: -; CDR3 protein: CASSQATGVETDTQYF; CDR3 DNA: TGTGCCAGCAGCCAAGCCACAGGAGTGGAGACAGATACGCAGTATTTT
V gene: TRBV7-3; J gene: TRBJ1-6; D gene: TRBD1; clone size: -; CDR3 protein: CASSQQGADSNSPLHF; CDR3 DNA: TGTGCCAGCAGCCAACAGGGGGCCGATAGTAATTCACCCCTCCACTTT
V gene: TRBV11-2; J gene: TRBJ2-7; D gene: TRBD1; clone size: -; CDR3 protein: CASSFIQGSEQYF; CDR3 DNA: TGTGCCAGCAGCTTTATACAGGGGAGCGAGCAGTACTTC
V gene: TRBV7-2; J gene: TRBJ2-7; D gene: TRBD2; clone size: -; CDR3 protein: CASSFLAGGTQEYF; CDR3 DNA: TGTGCCAGCAGCTTCCTAGCGGGGGGGACTCAGGAGTACTTC
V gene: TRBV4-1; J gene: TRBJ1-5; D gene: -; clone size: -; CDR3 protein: CASSQPGQSNQPQHF; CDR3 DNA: TGCGCCAGCAGCCAACCCGGACAGAGCAATCAGCCCCAGCATTTT
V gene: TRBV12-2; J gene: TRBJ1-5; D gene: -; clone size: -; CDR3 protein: CASLLLGALRAQHF; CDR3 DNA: TGTGCAAGTCTACTCCTTGGGGCCCTCAGGGCCCAGCATTTT
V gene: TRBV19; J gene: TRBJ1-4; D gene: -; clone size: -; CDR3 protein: CASSGLYEKLFF; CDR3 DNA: TGTGCCAGTAGTGGGCTGTATGAAAAACTGTTTTTT
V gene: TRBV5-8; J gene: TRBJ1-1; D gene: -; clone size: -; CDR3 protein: CASSLHSSGEAFF; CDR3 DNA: TGTGCCAGCAGCTTGCACAGTTCAGGAGAAGCTTTCTTT
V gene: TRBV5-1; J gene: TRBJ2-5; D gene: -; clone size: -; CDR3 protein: CASSLKAGQGETQYF; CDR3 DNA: TGCGCCAGCAGCTTGAAGGCAGGCCAAGGAGAGACCCAGTACTTC
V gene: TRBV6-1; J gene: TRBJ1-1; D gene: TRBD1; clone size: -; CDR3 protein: CAIKDRENTEAFF; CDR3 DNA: TGTGCCATCAAGGACAGGGAGAACACTGAAGCTTTCTTT
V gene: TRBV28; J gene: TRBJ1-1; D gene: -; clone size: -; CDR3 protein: CASASGGPNTEAFF; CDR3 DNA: TGTGCCAGCGCTTCGGGGGGCCCGAACACTGAAGCTTTCTTT